This T cell receptor (beta chain) was recorded in a study of identical twins. Study conclusions and caveats: Out-of-frame alpha sequences that twins shared showed excess low generation probability. Twin sharing of out-of-frame TCR alpha was underestimated by models in monozygotic pairs. There were fewer insertions in abundant cord blood beta clonotypes, but memory repertoires showed no such pattern.

TCRdb itself ran the 5' RACE reads through MiXCR, one entry per CDR3 protein. The sample has about 720,000 distinct CDR3 sequences; under 9% are singletons. The V and J ends lost 2 bases and 10 bases, in that order; junction bases with no gene match: 6. The CDR3 runs to 15 residues. The germline gives CDR1 LGHNA, CDR2 YNFKEQ. This clonotype was detected a few times. Its antigen remains unidentified. These data also featured in a second study, about yellow fever vaccine responses in identical twins.

The chain is built from TRBV4-2 and TRBJ2-1; 12 bases agree with TRBD2. This TCR was recovered from a young woman in good health. Sequencing was carried out using PBMCs. This CDR3 reads CASSQPRLAGEEQFF. The CDR3 DNA sequence: TGTGCCAGCAGCCAACCTCGACTAGCGGGAGAAGAGCAGTTCTTC.